The present entry profiles one T cell receptor beta chain with its context. Its antigen is currently unknown. Noted time point: persistent/refractory GD, antithyroid drugs over 5 years with positive TRAb. PBMC-derived RNA was used for the TCR library. The diagnosis of Graves' disease used American Thyroid Association guidelines. This record comes from a study of regulatory T cells in long-lasting Graves disease. The overall study: Persistent Graves' disease denoted over 5 years of antithyroid drugs plus positive TSH receptor antibodies. General observations from the study: Persistent Graves' patients showed reduced TCR diversity versus newly diagnosed patients. With persistent disease, TRBV28, TRBJ1-2 and TRBJ2-5 were the favored segments.

CDR3 size: 14 residues. From germline, CDR1 is LNHDA and CDR2 SQIVND (reference sequence). The V end lost 6 bases, the J end lost 2 bases, and 10 bases lay between the germline ends. Sequencing libraries for TCR beta were prepared with iRepertoire HTBI primers and Arm-PCR of CDR3 regions. Each CDR3 protein gets one entry after TCRdb re-called the multiplex PCR reads with MiXCR. The profile shows over 650,000 distinct CDR3 sequences, about 30% of them singletons. This TCR was recovered from a female donor with Graves disease. This specimen was peripheral blood mononuclear cells (PBMCs), taken when the disease was refractory, from a patient treated with antithyroid drugs. V and J are TRBV19 and TRBJ2-2; D could derive from TRBD1 or TRBD2 (5 bases each). CDR3 in amino acids: CASRGRSNTGELFF. CDR3 DNA sequence: TGTGCCAGTAGGGGACGGAGCAACACCGGGGAGCTGTTTTTT.